This TCR beta chain was profiled in a study of blood T cell repertoires in COVID-19 (dated by TCRdb to about 2020). Concerning the study at large: For ImmuneRACE Cohort 3, a participant was defined as recovered based on two consecutive negative NP/OP PCR tests, clearance by a healthcare professional, or resolution of symptoms. The collaborator samples originated in the United States, Italy and Spain and spanned the acute and convalescent phases of COVID-19. The prospective study material was composed of cDNA or gDNA derived from T cells, B-cell-depleted T cells, or PBMCs. The dataset comprised deeply sampled blood TCRbeta repertoires from subjects exposed to, actively infected with, or recovered from COVID-19. The repertoires were released in a freely available public database intended as a resource for research on the immune response to SARS-CoV-2. The samples were drawn from the first 160 participants of the ongoing ImmuneRACE study and from roughly 1,300 subjects provided by 6 global collaborators. The sample metadata nearly always contained a de-identified subject ID, COVID-19 status, age in years and sex. HLA class I and class II types, where available, came from metadata supplied by the sample provider rather than from assay-based typing. General findings and caveats noted by the study authors: How much clinical and demographic metadata was included differed by source and by participant, and the metadata was provided uncurated.

About this clone: What antigen it recognizes has not been identified. Within one base of it there is no much larger clone, and no base qualities were kept.

In the prospective study, participants were roughly 18 to 89 years old, resided in 25 or so geographic areas of the United States, and were enrolled through a virtual design. In the prospective study, participants were assigned to cohorts based on the clinical history participants reported in a screening survey and a study questionnaire. Each participant in the prospective study had whole blood, serum and a nasopharyngeal or oropharyngeal swab collected by mobile phlebotomists. Additional blood draws and questionnaires over an approximately two-month period could optionally be provided by prospective study participants. Prospective study blood samples were shipped either frozen or at room temperature before DNA extraction. Counted from cysteine to phenylalanine, this CDR3 has 15 amino acids. This entry keeps only the CDR3 DNA: 45 bases, framed from base 1. The germline V gene encodes CDR1 SGHAT and CDR2 FQNNGV. The germline V end is reduced by 5 bases and the J end by 2 bases; junction bases left unmatched: 7.

TCRbeta CDR3 regions were amplified from genomic DNA using the immunoSEQ Assay, a bias-controlled multiplex PCR. As for how the authors treated the data: The number of nucleated cells in each sample was estimated from the amplification of reference gene primers within the assay. To quantify the absolute abundance of each unique TCRbeta CDR3 rearrangement, sequence reads were collapsed and filtered. Productive Simpson clonality was computed per sample as the square root of Simpson's diversity index over productive rearrangements. As stored in TCRdb, this immuneACCESS dataset retains in-frame rearrangements with V and J assigned. A fraction of the clones does not appear; measured against another copy, unresolved V genes explain less than half of the discrepancy, and the remainder lacks a known reason. The DNA was the basis for D and trimming; V, J and clone size are from that table. A total of roughly 230,000 clones appear in this sample, around 87% of them only once. Approximately 7.3% of the sample lies in the top ten.

The TCR sequence derives from a man aged 30 to 39 in a cohort exposed to, infected with or recovered from COVID-19 (not recorded which). Sequencing was done on a sample of PBMCs or T cells enriched from blood (not recorded which). The sequence joins TRBV11-2 to TRBJ1-2; 8 junctional bases match TRBD1. This receptor has the CDR3 CASSPTGQGNYGYTF. The sequenced DNA is TGTGCCAGCAGCCCCACCGGACAGGGAAACTATGGCTACACCTTC. Supplemented by the reference TRBV11-2 and TRBJ1-2 proteins around the CDR3, the complete variable domain is EAGVAQSPRYKIIEKRQSVAFWCNPISGHATLYWYQQILGQGPKLLIQFQNNGVVDDSQLPKDRFSAERLKGVDSTLKIQPAKLEDSAVYLCASSPTGQGNYGYTFGSGTRLTVV.